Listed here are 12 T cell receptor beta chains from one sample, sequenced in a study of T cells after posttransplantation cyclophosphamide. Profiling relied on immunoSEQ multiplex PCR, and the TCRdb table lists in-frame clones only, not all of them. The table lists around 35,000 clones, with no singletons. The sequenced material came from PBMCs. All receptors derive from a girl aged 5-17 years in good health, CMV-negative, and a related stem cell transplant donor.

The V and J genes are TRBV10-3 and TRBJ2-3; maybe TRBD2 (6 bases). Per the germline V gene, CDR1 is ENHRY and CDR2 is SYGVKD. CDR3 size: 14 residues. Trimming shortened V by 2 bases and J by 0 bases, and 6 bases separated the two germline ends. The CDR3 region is CAISEGGSTDTQYF. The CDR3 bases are TGTGCCATCAGTGAGGGGGGGAGCACAGATACGCAGTATTTT.

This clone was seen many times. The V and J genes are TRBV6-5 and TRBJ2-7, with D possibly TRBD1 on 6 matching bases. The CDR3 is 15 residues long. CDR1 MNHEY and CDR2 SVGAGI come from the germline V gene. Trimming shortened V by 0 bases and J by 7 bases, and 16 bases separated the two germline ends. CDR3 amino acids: CASSYSGTLGWEQYF. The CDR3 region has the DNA TGTGCCAGCAGTTACTCAGGGACATTGGGCTGGGAGCAGTACTTC.

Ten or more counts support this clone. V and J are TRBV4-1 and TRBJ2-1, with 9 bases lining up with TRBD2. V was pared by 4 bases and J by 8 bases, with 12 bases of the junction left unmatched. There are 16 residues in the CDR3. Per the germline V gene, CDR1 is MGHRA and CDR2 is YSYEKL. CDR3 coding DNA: TGCGCCAGCAGCCCCCAACCGGGACTAGCCGTCGATGAGCAGTTCTTC. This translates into CASSPQPGLAVDEQFF.

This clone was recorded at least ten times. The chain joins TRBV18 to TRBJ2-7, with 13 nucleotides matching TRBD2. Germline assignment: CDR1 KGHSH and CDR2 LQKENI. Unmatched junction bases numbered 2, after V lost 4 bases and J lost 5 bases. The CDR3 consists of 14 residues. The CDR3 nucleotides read TGTGCCAGCTCACTAGGGACTAGCGGGAACGAGCAGTACTTC. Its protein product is CASSLGTSGNEQYF. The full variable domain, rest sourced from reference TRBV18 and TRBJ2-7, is NAGVMQNPRHLVRRRGQEARLRCSPMKGHSHVYWYRQLPEEGLKFMVYLQKENIIDESGMPKERFSAEFPKEGPSILRIQQVVRGDSAAYFCASSLGTSGNEQYFGPGTRLTVT.

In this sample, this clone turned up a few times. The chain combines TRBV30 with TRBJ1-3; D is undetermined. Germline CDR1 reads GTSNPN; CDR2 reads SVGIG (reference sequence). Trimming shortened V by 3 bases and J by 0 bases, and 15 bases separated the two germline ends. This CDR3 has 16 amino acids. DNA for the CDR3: TGTGCCTGGAGCGTAAGAGGCGGCGCCTCTGGAAACACCATATATTTT. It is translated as CAWSVRGGASGNTIYF.

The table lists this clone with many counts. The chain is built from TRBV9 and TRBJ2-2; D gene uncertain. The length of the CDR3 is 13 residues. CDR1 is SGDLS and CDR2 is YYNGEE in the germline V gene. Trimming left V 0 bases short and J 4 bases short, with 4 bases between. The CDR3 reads CASSVEATGELFF. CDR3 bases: TGTGCCAGCAGCGTAGAAGCCACCGGGGAGCTGTTTTTT. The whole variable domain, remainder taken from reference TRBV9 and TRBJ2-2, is DSGVTQTPKHLITATGQRVTLRCSPRSGDLSVYWYQQSLDQGLQFLIQYYNGEERAKGNILERFSAQQFPDLHSELNLSSLELGDSALYFCASSVEATGELFFGEGSRLTVL.

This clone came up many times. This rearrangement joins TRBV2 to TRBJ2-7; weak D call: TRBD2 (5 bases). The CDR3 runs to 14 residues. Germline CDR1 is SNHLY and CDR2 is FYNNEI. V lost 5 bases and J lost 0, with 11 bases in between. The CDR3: CASSTGYSSYEQYF. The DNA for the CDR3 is TGTGCCAGCAGTACGGGGTACAGCTCCTACGAGCAGTACTTC.

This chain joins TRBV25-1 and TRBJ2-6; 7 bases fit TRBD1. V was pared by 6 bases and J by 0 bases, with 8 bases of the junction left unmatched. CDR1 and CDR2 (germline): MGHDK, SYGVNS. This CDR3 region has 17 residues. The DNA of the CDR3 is TGTGCCAGCAGCCGGGACAGAGAAATCTCTGGGGCCAACGTCCTGACTTTC. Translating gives CASSRDREISGANVLTF.

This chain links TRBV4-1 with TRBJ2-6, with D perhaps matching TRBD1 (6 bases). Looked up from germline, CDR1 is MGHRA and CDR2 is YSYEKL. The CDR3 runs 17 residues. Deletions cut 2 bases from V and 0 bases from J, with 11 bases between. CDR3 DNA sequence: TGCGCCAGCAGCCAAAGCGCGACAGGCTCTGGGGCCAACGTCCTGACTTTC. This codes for CASSQSATGSGANVLTF.

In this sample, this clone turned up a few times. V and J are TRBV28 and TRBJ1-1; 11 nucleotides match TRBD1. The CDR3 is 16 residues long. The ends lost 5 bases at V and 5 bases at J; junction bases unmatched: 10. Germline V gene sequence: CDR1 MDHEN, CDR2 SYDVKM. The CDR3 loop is CASSLGTGGRRTEAFF. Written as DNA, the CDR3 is TGTGCCAGCAGTCTAGGGACAGGGGGAAGGAGGACTGAAGCTTTCTTT.

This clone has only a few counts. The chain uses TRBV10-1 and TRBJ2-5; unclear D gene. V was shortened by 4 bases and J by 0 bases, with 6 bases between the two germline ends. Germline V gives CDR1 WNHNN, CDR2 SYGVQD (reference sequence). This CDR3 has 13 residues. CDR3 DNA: TGCGCCAGCAGTGCCCAGGACCAAGAGACCCAGTACTTC. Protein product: CASSAQDQETQYF.

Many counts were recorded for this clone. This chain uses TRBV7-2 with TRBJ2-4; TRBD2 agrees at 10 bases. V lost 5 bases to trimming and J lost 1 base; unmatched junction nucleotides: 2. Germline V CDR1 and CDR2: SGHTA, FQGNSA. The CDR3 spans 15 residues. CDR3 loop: CASSGGLAAKNIQYF. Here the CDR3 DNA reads TGTGCCAGCAGCGGGGGACTAGCGGCCAAAAACATTCAGTACTTC. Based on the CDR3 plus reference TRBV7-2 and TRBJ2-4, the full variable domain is GAGVSQSPSNKVTEKGKDVELRCDPISGHTALYWYRQSLGQGLEFLIYFQGNSAPDKSGLPSDRFSAERTGGSVSTLTIQRTQQEDSAVYLCASSGGLAAKNIQYFGAGTRLSVL.